This entry lists 11 T cell receptor delta chains sequenced from one sample in a study of gamma-delta chains in newborns, infants, children. TCRdb re-called the reads via CATT. The sample lists about 1,400 delta-chain clones, around 1.1% occurring once. Sequenced sample: blood. Receptor source: a child in good health.

By proportion, this clone is large. Other nucleotide sequences in the sample specify the same CDR3. This sequence joins TRDV2 and TRDJ1; tentatively, D is TRDD2 (8 bases). CDR3 length equals 18 residues. The germline CDR1 and CDR2 sequences are GEAIGNYY and EKD. Trimming removed 4 bases from V and 1 base from J, with 24 bases in between. CDR3 nucleotides: TGTGCCTGTGATCGCCTTCCTAATTTCTCTGGGGGCACCGATAAACTCATCTTT. Its translation is CACDRLPNFSGGTDKLIF.

Judged by abundance, this clone is large (0.1 to 1%). Other DNA variants within this sample encode the same CDR3. Here the CDR3 DNA reads TGTGCCTGTGACACCGTCCCAGGGCCCGATAAACTCATCTTT. Amino acids: CACDTVPGPDKLIF. The gene calls are TRDV2 and TRDJ1; D ambiguous. The V and J ends lost 0 bases and 3 bases respectively, with 10 bases between them. The CDR3 is made up of 14 amino acids. Germline CDR1 GEAIGNYY, CDR2 EKD.

This clone was picked up a small number of times. The V call is TRDV2, the J call TRDJ1; the match to TRDD3 covers 8 bases. Trimming took 3 bases from V and 0 from J; bases not matched to a gene: 2. This CDR3 region has 14 residues. Per germline, CDR1 GEAIGNYY and CDR2 EKD. Here the CDR3 DNA reads TGTGCCTGTGACGGACTGGGGGACACCGATAAACTCATCTTT. Encoded protein: CACDGLGDTDKLIF.

This clone showed up just a few times. The TCRdb record carries a much larger clone's protein, which differs from this DNA's translation at residue 9; a read error is the likely cause, and the protein listed here is the DNA translation. The V and J genes are TRDV2 and TRDJ3; D is ambiguous. V lost 3 bases, J lost 2 bases, and 13 bases lay in between. The germline V gene has CDR1 GEAIGNYY and CDR2 EKD. The CDR3 extends over 17 amino acids. This chain's CDR3 is CACDLSTHPWDTRQMFF. The CDR3 nucleotides are TGTGCCTGTGACCTCAGTACTCACCCCTGGGACACCCGACAGATGTTTTTC.

This clone was counted a few times. This DNA's translation differs at residue 16 from TCRdb's protein, which comes from a much larger clone; a read error is likely, and the protein shown is translated from the DNA. The V and J genes are TRDV2 and TRDJ3, with 10 positions matching TRDD3. The CDR3 sequence is 19 residues long. CDR1 and CDR2 (germline): GEAIGNYY, EKD. The CDR3 DNA follows: TGTGCCTGTGACACTAACTGGGGGATGAACTCCTGGGACACCCGACGGATGTTTTTC. This sequence encodes CACDTNWGMNSWDTRRMFF.

This clone counts as medium-sized. A much larger clone is a single base away; this may be a read error. This rearrangement joins TRDV1 to TRDJ2, with D possibly TRDD3 on 5 matching bases. V dropped 4 bases and J dropped 4 bases, with 22 bases sitting between them. The CDR3 length is 18 residues. Germline-derived CDR1 and CDR2 are TSWWSYY and QGS. CDR3 loop: CALGVDRFPWGSTAQLFF. The CDR3, as DNA: TGTGCTCTTGGGGTAGACCGTTTCCCTTGGGGCTCGACAGCACAACTCTTCTTT.

For this clone: TCRdb lists the protein of a much larger clone for this DNA, which differs at residues 4 and 9, so this is likely a read error; the protein given here is translated from the DNA itself. The chain carries TRDV2 and TRDJ1; a possible D gene is TRDD3 (5 bases). CDR1 and CDR2 from the germline V gene are GEAIGNYY and EKD. Between the trimmed V and J ends, which lost 5 bases and 0 bases, there was a span of 30 bases. This CDR3 region has 20 residues. CDR3 coding DNA: TGTGCCTGTGTCACTCTGCTGGTACCGGGGACCTCGAAGTACACCGATAAACTCATCTTT. It codes for CACVTLLVPGTSKYTDKLIF.

This clone occurred a few times. TCRdb lists the protein of a much larger clone for this DNA, which differs at residue 14, so this is likely a read error; the protein given here is translated from the DNA itself. This rearrangement joins TRDV2 to TRDJ1; 12 positions agree with TRDD3. Germline CDR1 is GEAIGNYY and CDR2 is EKD. The length of the CDR3 is 17 residues. CDR3 amino acids: CACDSLLGDTDTDRLIF. Here the CDR3 DNA reads TGTGCCTGTGACTCGTTACTGGGGGATACCGACACCGATAGACTCATCTTT.

This clone came up a few times. Only one base separates this from a far larger clonotype, so it likely reflects a read error. Other nucleotide sequences in the sample specify the same CDR3. The chain combines TRDV2 with TRDJ1; perhaps TRDD3 as D (6 bases). This CDR3 is 15 amino acids long. Germline CDR1 GEAIGNYY, CDR2 EKD. The CDR3 DNA reads TGTGCCTGTGACACCGTTGGATACATGGCCGATAAGCTCATCTTT. It yields the protein CACDTVGYMADKLIF.

This clone was detected only a few times. The protein given by TCRdb reflects a much larger clone and differs at residue 8 from this DNA's translation, likely from a read error; the protein shown is the DNA's translation. The rearrangement links TRDV2 to TRDJ3; D is unresolved. The CDR3 loop spans 19 amino acids. CDR1 GEAIGNYY and CDR2 EKD come from the germline V gene. V dropped 0 bases and J dropped 2 bases, with 16 bases sitting between them. CDR3 sequence (DNA): TGTGCCTGTGACACCGTGCTGGAGGGCCAGACCTGGGACACCCGACAGATGTTTTTC. Protein sequence: CACDTVLEGQTWDTRQMFF.

Comment on this clone: The protein TCRdb gives is from a much larger clone and does not agree with this DNA's translation at residue 9, likely a read error; the protein shown here comes from the DNA. J is TRDJ1 and V is TRDV2, with 9 bases matching TRDD3. CDR3 length: 16 residues. The V gene's germline CDR1 is GEAIGNYY and CDR2 EKD. Trimming cost V 3 bases and J 4 bases; bases outside gene matches: 11. The DNA of the CDR3 is TGTGCCTGTGACCTCCTGGGGGATGCGCTTGACGATAAACTCATCTTT. Its protein product is CACDLLGDALDDKLIF.